One and the same sample provided the 12 T cell receptor beta chains below, sequenced in a study of T cells in Graves' hyperthyroidism and ophthalmopathy. The TCR beta CDR3 regions underwent amplification using RNA transcripts as the source. The primer set for the first-round RT-PCR of the TCR CDR3 was HTBI. TCRdb re-derived calls from the multiplex PCR reads in MiXCR, one entry per CDR3 protein. Of under 450,000 distinct CDR3 sequences listed, about 13% were seen once; the top ten hold around 20%. Material for sequencing was blood. These receptors all stem from a man in his thirties or forties with Graves' hyperthyroidism that later progressed to Graves' ophthalmopathy.

The rearrangement joins TRBV12-3 or TRBV12-4 to TRBJ2-3; TRBD1 agrees at 7 bases. The CDR3 covers 16 residues. V lost 2 bases to trimming and J lost 2 bases; unmatched junction nucleotides: 7. For the CDR3, the DNA is TGTGCCAGCAGTTTAAGGGACAGAATACTCACAGATACGCAGTATTTT. Its protein is CASSLRDRILTDTQYF.

This clonotype was observed at least ten times. This chain connects TRBV11-2 to TRBJ2-3, with TRBD2 matching over 9 bases. This CDR3 has 17 amino acids. The V segment lost 4 bases and the J segment 0 bases; nucleotides outside the gene matches: 8. Germline V gene data show CDR1 as SGHAT and CDR2 as FQNNGV. CDR3 nucleotides: TGTGCCAGCAGCTATGGACTAGCGTCATCTAGCACAGATACGCAGTATTTT. Translating it yields CASSYGLASSSTDTQYF.

This clonotype was seen at least ten times. This chain connects TRBV12-3 or TRBV12-4 to TRBJ1-5; D possibly corresponds to TRBD1 (5 bases). Trimming took off 7 bases at V and 8 bases at J, with 15 bases between the two ends. The CDR3 is made up of 13 amino acids. In nucleotides, the CDR3 is TGTGCCAGCACTATTAGGGGTCGAGAGCCCCAGCATTTT. Translated: CASTIRGREPQHF.

CDR3 residues: CASSFSRGYNEQFF. CDR3 nucleotides: TGTGCCAGCAGTTTTAGCCGGGGCTACAATGAGCAGTTCTTC. The genes are TRBV28 and TRBJ2-1, with D possibly TRBD2 on 5 matching bases. CDR1 is MDHEN and CDR2 is SYDVKM in the germline V gene. Trimming removed 3 bases at V and 3 bases at J, with 9 bases between. The CDR3 covers 14 residues.

V and J are TRBV19 and TRBJ1-5; a weak D match, TRBD1 (5 bases). Trimming left V 5 bases short and J 5 bases short, with 16 bases between. This CDR3 is 15 amino acids long. From germline, CDR1 is LNHDA and CDR2 SQIVND (reference sequence). The CDR3 sequence is CASSPPQEGHQPQHF. DNA of the CDR3: TGTGCCAGTAGTCCTCCCCAGGAGGGGCATCAGCCCCAGCATTTT.

The rearrangement links TRBV27 to TRBJ2-2; D may match TRBD1 or TRBD2 (5 bases each). Trimming left V 7 bases short and J 3 bases short, with 12 bases between. This CDR3 spans 14 amino acids. Germline CDR1 and CDR2: MNHEY and SMNVEV (reference sequence). The CDR3 here is CASTPLGDTGELFF. CDR3 nucleotide sequence: TGTGCCAGCACCCCATTGGGGGACACCGGGGAGCTGTTTTTT.

This clonotype was seen repeatedly, ten times or more. The V gene is TRBV18, the J gene TRBJ1-1; D is undetermined. Trimming stripped 8 bases from V and 1 base from J, with 11 bases between. The germline CDR1 and CDR2 sequences are KGHSH and LQKENI. CDR3 length: 13 amino acids. The CDR3 loop reads CASSPTENTEAFF. The DNA of the CDR3 is TGTGCCAGCAGTCCAACAGAGAACACTGAAGCTTTCTTT.

This rearrangement joins TRBV6-1 to TRBJ1-2, with 9 bases identical to TRBD1. With V trimmed by 1 base and J by 2 bases, 8 bases remained unmatched. Germline CDR1 is MNHNS and CDR2 is SASEGT. CDR3 length equals 17 residues. CDR3 sequence reads: CASSEESGTGRNYGYTF. Written as DNA, the CDR3 is TGTGCCAGCAGTGAAGAGTCCGGGACAGGGAGGAACTATGGCTACACCTTC.

The gene calls are TRBV20-1 and TRBJ1-3; possibly TRBD1 for D (5 bases). The V end was cut by 3 bases, the J end by 5 bases, with 14 bases between. CDR1 and CDR2 from the germline V gene are DFQATT and SNEGSKA (reference sequence). CDR3 length equals 14 residues. DNA for the CDR3: TGCAGTGCTAGGGGGACCCATAGCAGAAACACCATATATTTT. Its protein product is CSARGTHSRNTIYF.

This clonotype was seen many times. The chain links TRBV7-9 to TRBJ2-5; 9 nucleotides match TRBD1. V shed 6 bases and J 3 bases; nucleotides not matched to a gene: 5. This CDR3 region has 14 residues. Per germline, CDR1 SEHNR and CDR2 FQNEAQ (reference sequence). The CDR3 sequence: CASSKRTGEETQYF. CDR3 in DNA: TGTGCCAGCAGTAAGAGGACAGGGGAAGAGACCCAGTACTTC.

This clonotype was observed a few times. The chain links TRBV9 to TRBJ2-7; 11 bases are shared with TRBD2. Germline trimming cut 0 bases from V and 0 bases from J; bases unmatched to any gene: 8. This CDR3 region has 18 residues. The germline V gene has CDR1 SGDLS and CDR2 YYNGEE. The chain's CDR3 is CASSVGVTSGGNSYEQYF. The DNA of the CDR3 is TGTGCCAGCAGCGTAGGGGTTACTAGCGGGGGCAACTCCTACGAGCAGTACTTC. Supplemented by reference TRBV9 and TRBJ2-7, the full variable domain reads DSGVTQTPKHLITATGQRVTLRCSPRSGDLSVYWYQQSLDQGLQFLIQYYNGEERAKGNILERFSAQQFPDLHSELNLSSLELGDSALYFCASSVGVTSGGNSYEQYFGPGTRLTVT.

The genes are TRBV19 and TRBJ1-1; D not certain. V dropped 11 bases and J dropped 1 base, with 8 bases sitting between them. The CDR3 loop spans 11 amino acids. The germline CDR1 and CDR2 sequences are LNHDA and SQIVND (reference sequence). The CDR3 spells CAVIWNTEAFF. The CDR3, as DNA: TGTGCCGTTATATGGAACACTGAAGCTTTCTTT.